Below, 24 T cell receptor beta chains from the same sample are listed, as sequenced in a study of blood T cell repertoires in COVID-19. Clones were read by immunoSEQ multiplex PCR, and TCRdb kept only the in-frame ones, dropping some. The sample has tens of thousands of clones, 88% seen once. The sequenced material came from peripheral blood. The receptor source for this set is a human donor in a cohort sampled during active COVID-19.

This chain joins TRBV6-1 and TRBJ2-7, with a weak D call TRBD1 (6 bases). V was clipped by 3 bases and J by 2 bases, with 17 bases between them. CDR1 is MNHNS, CDR2 SASEGT, per germline. This CDR3 comprises 16 residues. The CDR3: CASSDVLAGEAYEQYF. CDR3 in DNA: TGTGCCAGCAGTGACGTTCTGGCAGGGGAAGCCTACGAGCAGTACTTC.

The table lists this clone with a few counts. The gene calls are TRBV6-5 and TRBJ2-6, with D tentatively TRBD2 (5 bases). CDR1 and CDR2 (germline): MNHEY, SVGAGI. The V gene lost 2 bases and the J gene lost 1 base, with 9 bases spanning the gap. The CDR3 contains 16 residues. The CDR3 loop is CASSYETGSGANVLTF. The CDR3 region has the DNA TGTGCCAGCAGTTACGAGACGGGGTCTGGGGCCAACGTCCTGACTTTC.

This sequence joins TRBV7-9 and TRBJ2-3, with D possibly being TRBD2 (6 bases). The CDR3 runs to 14 residues. The V and J ends lost 3 bases and 6 bases respectively, with 13 bases between them. Germline loops: CDR1 SEHNR, CDR2 FQNEAQ (reference sequence). CDR3 in amino acids: CASSFMGGEDTQYF. CDR3 nucleotide sequence: TGTGCCAGCAGCTTTATGGGGGGAGAGGATACGCAGTATTTT.

The rearrangement uses TRBV2 and TRBJ2-2; 11 nucleotides line up with TRBD2. There are 16 residues in the CDR3. V shed 5 bases and J 5 bases; nucleotides not matched to a gene: 7. The germline CDR1 and CDR2 sequences are SNHLY and FYNNEI. The CDR3 DNA follows: TGTGCCAGCAGTCTCCTAGCGGGAGGAAATACCGGGGAGCTGTTTTTT. This gives the protein CASSLLAGGNTGELFF. Full variable domain (remainder filled in from reference TRBV2 and TRBJ2-2): EPEVTQTPSHQVTQMGQEVILRCVPISNHLYFYWYRQILGQKVEFLVSFYNNEISEKSEIFDDQFSVERPDGSNFTLKIRSTKLEDSAMYFCASSLLAGGNTGELFFGEGSRLTVL.

This chain connects TRBV5-1 to TRBJ2-5; 7 positions agree with TRBD1. The ends lost 0 bases at V and 4 bases at J; junction bases unmatched: 3. CDR3 length equals 14 residues. Per the germline V gene, CDR1 is SGHRS and CDR2 is YFSETQ. The CDR3 loop is CASSLETGVETQYF. In nucleotides, the CDR3 is TGCGCCAGCAGCTTGGAAACAGGGGTAGAGACCCAGTACTTC.

This clone has just a few counts. V usage is TRBV24-1 and J usage is TRBJ1-6; D remains ambiguous. The length of the CDR3 is 14 residues. From germline, CDR1 is KGHDR and CDR2 SFDVKD. Trimming shortened V by 5 bases and J by 6 bases, and 10 bases separated the two germline ends. CDR3 nucleotide sequence: TGTGCCACCAGTGCCGGGATCGTTAATTCACCCCTCCACTTT. Amino acid sequence: CATSAGIVNSPLHF.

The chain joins TRBV7-2 to TRBJ2-1; 15 nucleotides line up with TRBD2. CDR1 is SGHTA and CDR2 is FQGNSA in the germline V gene. The CDR3 spans 16 residues. Losses at the gene ends were 5 bases for V and 4 bases for J; bases not matched to a gene: 3. The CDR3 region is CASSRGLAGGYNEQFF. The DNA for the CDR3 is TGTGCCAGCAGCCGGGGACTAGCGGGGGGTTACAATGAGCAGTTCTTC.

This clone appeared once. The V call is TRBV27, the J call TRBJ1-5, with D unresolved. The V gene's germline CDR1 is MNHEY and CDR2 SMNVEV (reference sequence). This CDR3 region has 13 residues. V was shortened by 4 bases and J by 5 bases, with 9 bases between the two germline ends. The CDR3 reads CASSSSGYQPQHF. The CDR3 coding sequence is TGTGCCAGCAGTTCTTCAGGTTATCAGCCCCAGCATTTT.

The rearrangement joins TRBV7-9 to TRBJ1-1; unclear D gene. The CDR3 sequence is 14 residues long. The germline CDR1 and CDR2 sequences are SEHNR and FQNEAQ (reference sequence). V lost 7 bases to trimming and J lost 1 base, with 13 bases between them. The CDR3 coding sequence is TGTGCCAGCATGAGGAGGGAGACGAACACTGAAGCTTTCTTT. Encoded protein: CASMRRETNTEAFF.

This rearrangement joins TRBV5-4 to TRBJ2-7; a weak D match, TRBD1 (6 bases). V was clipped by 1 base and J by 1 base, with 9 bases between them. The V gene's germline CDR1 is SGHNT and CDR2 YYREEE (reference sequence). The CDR3 loop spans 14 amino acids. The CDR3 region is CASSLRGFSYEQYF. CDR3 nucleotide sequence: TGTGCCAGCAGCTTGAGGGGGTTTTCCTACGAGCAGTACTTC.

This rearrangement joins TRBV21-1 to TRBJ2-7; the table's D call, TRBD2, was not checked against the DNA. TRBV21-1 counts as a pseudogene. There are 12 residues in the CDR3. DNA of the CDR3: TGTGCCGTTTACGGGGGGATCTACGAGCAGTACTTC. Amino acids: CAVYGGIYEQYF.

The chain links TRBV5-1 to TRBJ1-5, with D perhaps TRBD1 (5 bases). CDR1 and CDR2 from the germline V gene are SGHRS and YFSETQ. The CDR3 has 13 amino acids. V was clipped by 4 bases and J by 6 bases, with 11 bases between them. Written as DNA, the CDR3 is TGCGCCAGCAGCCCGGAGGGGAGTCAGCCCCAGCATTTT. This encodes CASSPEGSQPQHF.

DNA for the CDR3: TGTGCCAGCAGCCAAGTTGGGCCGGGACAGGGTGAAGCTTTCTTT. Protein product: CASSQVGPGQGEAFF. V gene TRBV4-2 combines with J gene TRBJ1-1; 9 nucleotides line up with TRBD1. The junction had 7 bases not matched to a gene; V was cut back by 1 base and J by 7 bases. CDR3 length: 15 residues. Germline V lookup: CDR1 LGHNA, CDR2 YNFKEQ.

The rearrangement joins TRBV18 to TRBJ2-7; 7 bases line up with TRBD1. Germline CDR1 is KGHSH and CDR2 is LQKENI. V was clipped by 8 bases and J by 0 bases; unmatched bases: 7. The CDR3 consists of 14 residues. In DNA, the CDR3 is TGTGCCAGCGCGGCCGGGACAGCCTCCTACGAGCAGTACTTC. Its protein product is CASAAGTASYEQYF.

V is TRBV3-1 (or the pseudogene TRBV3-2) and J is TRBJ2-2, with TRBD1 matching 11 bases. The trim removed 0 bases at V and 3 bases at J, leaving 3 bases unmatched. Germline V gene data show CDR1 as LGHDT and CDR2 as YNNKEL (reference sequence). CDR3 size: 17 residues. In nucleotides, the CDR3 is TGTGCCAGCAGCCAAGATGGGGACAGGGGGTACACCGGGGAGCTGTTTTTT. Translation gives CASSQDGDRGYTGELFF.

J is TRBJ2-5 and V is TRBV11-2; 10 nucleotides match TRBD2. Germline CDR1 and CDR2: SGHAT and FQNNGV. The V gene end was trimmed by 0 bases and the J gene end by 4 bases; junction bases not matched to a gene: 8. The CDR3 length is 17 residues. CDR3 protein: CASSLDAPSGSGETQYF. CDR3 nucleotide sequence: TGTGCCAGCAGCTTAGATGCGCCTAGCGGGAGCGGAGAGACCCAGTACTTC.

The rearrangement joins TRBV11-3 to TRBJ2-2, with 11 positions matching TRBD1. The CDR3 extends over 16 amino acids. The germline CDR1 and CDR2 sequences are SGHNT and YENEEA. Losses at the gene ends were 6 bases for V and 4 bases for J; bases not matched to a gene: 7. The chain's CDR3 is CASRSGQGAFTGELFF. CDR3 coding DNA: TGTGCCAGCAGGTCCGGACAGGGGGCTTTCACCGGGGAGCTGTTTTTT.

The chain uses TRBV28 and TRBJ1-1; tentative D call: TRBD1 (5 bases). The V end lost 2 bases, the J end lost 6 bases, and 13 bases lay between the germline ends. The CDR3 length is 14 residues. Germline V gives CDR1 MDHEN, CDR2 SYDVKM. The CDR3 sequence is CASSLGGEGAEAFF. CDR3 in DNA: TGTGCCAGCAGTTTAGGAGGGGAGGGAGCTGAAGCTTTCTTT. Using reference TRBV28 and TRBJ1-1 for the parts outside the CDR3, the full variable domain is DVKVTQSSRYLVKRTGEKVFLECVQDMDHENMFWYRQDPGLGLRLIYFSYDVKMKEKGDIPEGYSVSREKKERFSLILESASTNQTSMYLCASSLGGEGAEAFFGQGTRLTVV.

The V and J genes are TRBV9 and TRBJ2-3, with 11 bases aligning to TRBD2. Germline V gene data show CDR1 as SGDLS and CDR2 as YYNGEE. V lost 0 bases, J lost 3 bases, and 15 bases stayed unmatched. CDR3 length: 20 residues. In nucleotides, the CDR3 is TGTGCCAGCAGCGTAGGGCTAGCGGGGGGCCCCAGGGTACCGACAGATACGCAGTATTTT. It codes for CASSVGLAGGPRVPTDTQYF.

The chain employs TRBV2 and TRBJ2-1; 15 bases are shared with TRBD2. Germline V gives CDR1 SNHLY, CDR2 FYNNEI. V was clipped by 6 bases and J by 6 bases; unmatched bases: 6. CDR3 size: 16 residues. The DNA for the CDR3 is TGTGCCAGCAGGAGGACTAGCGGGGGGGTTCCCAATGAGCAGTTCTTC. Translation: CASRRTSGGVPNEQFF.

The genes are TRBV6-2 or TRBV6-3 and TRBJ2-1; 15 bases are shared with TRBD2. V lost 4 bases to trimming and J lost 3 bases; unmatched junction nucleotides: 7. Germline CDR1 is MNHEY and CDR2 is SVGEGT. The CDR3 is made up of 18 amino acids. This chain's CDR3 is CASSFPGTSGGFYNEQFF. CDR3 nucleotides: TGTGCCAGCAGTTTTCCCGGGACTAGCGGGGGGTTCTACAATGAGCAGTTCTTC.

The chain has TRBV11-2 and TRBJ2-7; TRBD1 matches at 7 bases. Germline-derived CDR1 and CDR2 are SGHAT and FQNNGV. The CDR3 runs to 17 residues. The junction had 13 bases not matched to a gene; V was cut back by 5 bases and J by 0 bases. DNA for the CDR3: TGTGCCAGCAGCCCCTCCCGACGTAGGGGGCTCTCCTACGAGCAGTACTTC. The encoded protein is CASSPSRRRGLSYEQYF.

The chain joins TRBV6-2 or TRBV6-3 to TRBJ2-3, with 10 nucleotides matching TRBD2. CDR3 size: 15 residues. Germline V gene data show CDR1 as MNHEY and CDR2 as SVGEGT. V lost 5 bases and J lost 3; bases outside the gene matches: 5. The CDR3 sequence: CASSNQRGGTDTQYF. Here the CDR3 DNA reads TGTGCCAGCAGTAATCAGCGGGGGGGAACAGATACGCAGTATTTT.

The V and J genes are TRBV4-3 and TRBJ2-7; 9 nucleotides align to TRBD2. This CDR3 has 14 residues. V dropped 4 bases and J dropped 12; count of bases not matched to a gene: 13. CDR1 LGHNA and CDR2 YSLEER come from the germline V gene. CDR3 region: CASSPGLARYMMYF. In DNA form, the CDR3 reads TGCGCCAGCAGCCCCGGACTAGCGCGCTACATGATGTACTTC.